This T cell receptor beta chain was documented in a study of shared clonotypes between healthy human individuals (dated by TCRdb to about 2020). For the wider study: A couple of women and a few men aged 18 to 49 years were included in the cohort. For each donor, CD4 naive and CD4 memory were each run on three plates, CD8 naive on two plates, and CD8 memory on one plate. To estimate repertoire size and how much clonotypes are shared between individuals, the study performed deep sequencing of blood TCR repertoires from about 5 healthy adults. To increase sequencing depth and limit assay-specific biases, TCR repertoire library preparation and sequencing were carried out by different laboratories using diverse techniques. Per donor, leukapheresis produced somewhere between about 0.94 and 10 billion PBMCs.

Notes on this clone: The antigen this receptor binds is unknown. No qualities accompany the bases; no much larger clone lies one base away.

The donors were healthy, HIV-negative adults with no recently reported acute infections or vaccinations. Only Caucasian adults living in Nashville, Tennessee, USA were represented among the donors. CD4+ T cells were enriched through magnetic negative selection, after which naive cells were positively selected on CD45RA and the remaining negative fraction served as the memory subset. Blood was collected by leukapheresis, and PBMCs were isolated by Ficoll-Histopaque density gradient centrifugation and then cryopreserved in liquid nitrogen vapor phase. Analytical flow cytometry was used to check the purity and quantity of each magnetically sorted T cell population. From each sorted fraction, genomic DNA was isolated and quantified by UV absorbance on a Nanodrop 2000c. Using the deep immunoSEQ assay, TCR CDR3 regions were amplified from genomic DNA by multiplex PCR. Extracted genomic DNA from each cell subset was spread evenly across all wells of several immunoSEQ 96-well plates, with each plate serving as a replicate. For sorted subsets, 150 to 250 ng of genomic DNA, equivalent to tens of thousands of T cell genomes, went into each replicate PCR. Purified libraries were quantified with a Qubit 3.0 fluorometer, sized on a Bioanalyzer 2100, and re-quantified with the KAPA Library Quantification kit. A separate single-read 150-cycle Illumina NextSeq 550 flow cell was used to sequence each immunoSEQ 96-well plate. As for the original processing: The immunoSEQ output contained only junctional sequences without quality scores, so filtering could not match that applied to full-length reads. Sequences were annotated with PyIR, a Python wrapper for IgBLAST v1.9, and V/J genes and CDR3 were assigned using IMGT germline references. Any read was removed if the V/J assignment was weak (E-value above 1e-6), the CDR3 was missing, or the read contained stop codons, out-of-frame junctions, or ambiguous translated residues. V3J clonotypes were defined as sequences sharing the same inferred V gene, J gene, and CDR3 amino acid sequence. Percentage overlap between repertoires was computed as shared unique clonotypes divided by the size of the smaller repertoire. Three approaches were used to assess repertoire richness: RTK rarefaction, the Chao1 estimator, and Recon v2.1 estimates of unobserved clonotypes. OLGA was used to compute generation probabilities for all TCRbeta clonotypes that the gDNA method yielded from a few donors. What TCRdb holds here is the immuneACCESS table cut down to in-frame rearrangements. Part of the clones is not present; checked against another copy, under half of the missing clones reflect an unresolved V gene, and the others are unexplained. The D gene and trimming were derived from the DNA, and the V and J assignments and clone size from that table. This sample comprises 400,000 to 600,000 clones, more than 95% of them detected only once. 0.05% to 0.07% of the sample is in the top ten clones.

V gives up 8 bases and J gives up 1 base, and the segment between their germline ends measures 15 bases. As encoded in the germline V gene, CDR1 is ENHRY while CDR2 is SYGVKD. Including cysteine and phenylalanine, the CDR3 has 15 amino acids. The read is trimmed to its CDR3 DNA, 45 bases read in frame from base 1. Results the study describes overall, beyond this receptor: Because the study included only a small number of donors, the genetic and exposure-history diversity represented was limited. Even with the large sequencing depth, rarefaction of the sorted-subset datasets indicated that sequencing was incomplete. Only blood was sampled, and tissue TCR repertoires likely differ from those in blood. When a few donors were compared, the shared fraction of clonotypes was 5% to 6.5% for naive CD4, about 4% for naive CD8, 2.3% for memory CD4, and under 0.5% for memory CD8. Pairwise subsampling led to the expectation that sequencing depth would affect the degree of clonotype sharing among donors. Higher generation probabilities were observed for clonotypes shared by all four sorted-subset donors than for non-shared clonotypes. Naive subsets generally had larger estimated clonotype richness than memory subsets.

The clonotype originates from a woman younger than 45 in good health. The chain uses TRBV10-3 and TRBJ2-1; TRBD2 is perhaps the D gene, given 5 matching bases. The sample consisted of naive CD4+ T cells sorted from blood. The sample's cell subset or site label is to be understood as: CD45RA+ positively selected. The CDR3 here reads CAISSGRGSYNEQFF. In nucleotides, the sequence is TGTGCCATCTCTTCTGGTCGGGGTTCCTACAATGAGCAGTTCTTC.